Listed here is a single T cell receptor (beta chain). Patients from Seattle were sampled longitudinally, starting during active infection. These data belong to a study of blood T cell repertoires in COVID-19. Study context: Some COVID-19 samples were acute and others convalescent; all came from the United States, Italy and Spain. In each case, the material was cDNA or gDNA derived from T cells, B-cell-depleted T cells, or PBMCs.

The CDR3 has 12 residues. V was trimmed by 5 bases and J by 3 bases, leaving 7 bases between them. In the source study's methods: The assay estimated nucleated cells by amplifying reference gene primers. Profiled with immunoSEQ multiplex PCR; TCRdb holds only in-frame clones, not every one. V and J calls and clone size come straight from that table; D and trimming were deduced from the DNA. The sample shows some 210,000 clones, 80% to 95% of them seen only once. Sequencing was carried out using peripheral blood. The V gene is TRBV12-3 or TRBV12-4, the J gene TRBJ2-5; the D is unclear. The receptor's source is a man aged 55-75 years with COVID-19, enrolled during active disease. Written as DNA, the CDR3 is TGTGCCAGCAGTCACAGCAAAGAGACCCAGTACTTC. Its translation is CASSHSKETQYF.